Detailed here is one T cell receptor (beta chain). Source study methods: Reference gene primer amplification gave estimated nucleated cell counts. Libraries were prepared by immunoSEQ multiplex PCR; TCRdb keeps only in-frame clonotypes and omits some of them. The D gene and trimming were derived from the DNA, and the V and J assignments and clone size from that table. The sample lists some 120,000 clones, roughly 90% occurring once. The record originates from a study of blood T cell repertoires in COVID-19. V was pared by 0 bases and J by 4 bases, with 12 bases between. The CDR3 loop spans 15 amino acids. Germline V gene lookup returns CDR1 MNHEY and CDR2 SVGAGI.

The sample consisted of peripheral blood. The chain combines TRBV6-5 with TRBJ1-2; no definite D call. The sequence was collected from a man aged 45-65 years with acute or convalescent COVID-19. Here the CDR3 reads CASSYSAATPYGYTF. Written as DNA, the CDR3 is TGTGCCAGCAGTTACTCCGCGGCTACCCCCTATGGCTACACCTTC.